Following are 10 T cell receptor beta chains from one sample sequenced in a study of regulatory T cells in long-lasting Graves disease. As for time point: newly diagnosed GD, antithyroid drugs for less than 3 months. Extracted RNA from PBMCs served as the source of the TCR library. Sequencing libraries for TCR beta were prepared with iRepertoire HTBI primers and Arm-PCR of CDR3 regions. One entry per CDR3 protein results from TCRdb running MiXCR on the multiplex PCR reads. Among 580,000 or so distinct CDR3 sequences listed, roughly 15% were seen once. The sample was also reused in another study, on T cells in Graves' hyperthyroidism and ophthalmopathy.

Sequencing was performed on peripheral blood mononuclear cells (PBMCs), taken at new diagnosis, from a patient treated with antithyroid drugs. The origin of the receptors is a man aged 18 to 30 with Graves disease.

The chain links TRBV4-2 to TRBJ2-7; D is uncertain. Germline V lookup: CDR1 LGHNA, CDR2 YNFKEQ. The CDR3 contains 16 residues. Trimming took off 1 base at V and 3 bases at J, with 16 bases between the two ends. The CDR3 DNA is TGTGCCAGCAGCCAAGCTACGACACTTAACAACTACGAGCAGTACTTC. Translation gives CASSQATTLNNYEQYF.

Worth noting for this clonotype: Its ends do not fully match the called genes, so a read error is possible. The genes are TRBV7-3 and TRBJ2-1; 13 bases align to TRBD2. In germline, CDR1 is SGHTA, CDR2 FQGTGA. The CDR3 is 16 residues long. The CDR3 sequence is CASSQDTSGRAGEQFF. The CDR3 DNA reads as TGCGCCAGCAGCCAAGATACTAGCGGGAGGGCGGGTGAGCAGTTCTTC.

The rearrangement joins TRBV5-1 to TRBJ2-1; 8 bases align to TRBD1. The CDR3 is 13 amino acids. CDR1 SGHRS and CDR2 YFSETQ come from the germline V gene. The J segment lost 13 bases and the V segment lost 3 bases, leaving 9 bases of the junction unmatched. CDR3 loop: CASSSDSGTGQFF. CDR3 coding DNA: TGCGCCAGCAGCTCGGATTCCGGGACAGGCCAGTTCTTC.

This clonotype was recorded many times. V usage is TRBV20-1 and J usage is TRBJ2-3, with 9 bases fitting TRBD2. The CDR3 loop spans 18 amino acids. V shed 3 bases and J 0 bases; nucleotides not matched to a gene: 13. From germline, CDR1 is DFQATT and CDR2 SNEGSKA (reference sequence). DNA of the CDR3: TGCAGTGCTAGCGGGGGGCTAGCGGGGAAGGCTAGCACAGATACGCAGTATTTT. Amino acids: CSASGGLAGKASTDTQYF.

A word on this clonotype: With a much larger clone just one base away, this may be a read error. The V gene is TRBV18, the J gene TRBJ1-1; weak D call: TRBD1 (5 bases). Germline CDR1 is KGHSH and CDR2 is LQKENI. Trimming took 3 bases from V and 2 from J, leaving 13 bases between them. CDR3 length: 15 amino acids. The CDR3 loop is CASSPLGAGNTEAFF. The DNA for the CDR3 is TGTGCCAGCTCACCTCTCGGGGCAGGTAACACTGAAGCTTTCTTT. Full variable domain (remainder filled in from reference TRBV18 and TRBJ1-1): NAGVMQNPRHLVRRRGQEARLRCSPMKGHSHVYWYRQLPEEGLKFMVYLQKENIIDESGMPKERFSAEFPKEGPSILRIQQVVRGDSAAYFCASSPLGAGNTEAFFGQGTRLTVV.

This clonotype came up a few times. The chain combines TRBV7-3 with TRBJ1-4, with a possible D match to TRBD1 (6 bases). Germline V lookup: CDR1 SGHTA, CDR2 FQGTGA. The CDR3 loop spans 15 amino acids. Trimming shortened V by 1 base and J by 5 bases, and 11 bases separated the two germline ends. Written as DNA, the CDR3 is TGTGCCAGCAGCTTAATTACAGGGATAAATGAAAAACTGTTTTTT. Residues: CASSLITGINEKLFF. The entire variable domain, with the rest obtained from reference TRBV7-3 and TRBJ1-4, is as follows: GAGVSQTPSNKVTEKGKYVELRCDPISGHTALYWYRQSLGQGPEFLIYFQGTGAADDSGLPNDRFFAVRPEGSVSTLKIQRTERGDSAVYLCASSLITGINEKLFFGSGTQLSVL.

This clonotype was seen more than once but under ten times. The chain joins TRBV6-7 to TRBJ2-2; TRBD1 matches 8 bases. TRBV6-7 is an ORF, and what it does is uncertain. The CDR3 spans 17 residues. The V and J ends lost 6 bases and 1 base, in that order; junction bases with no gene match: 10. CDR3 coding DNA: TGTGCCAGCAGGAGACGAACCGGGACAGGGAACACCGGGGAGCTGTTTTTT. This encodes CASRRRTGTGNTGELFF.

This clonotype has a count of ten or more. The chain joins TRBV10-1 to TRBJ2-1, with D maybe TRBD2 (6 bases). This CDR3 spans 13 amino acids. Trimming removed 5 bases from V and 12 bases from J, with 17 bases in between. CDR1 and CDR2 (germline): WNHNN, SYGVQD (reference sequence). The CDR3 DNA sequence: TGCGCCAGCAGTCTTCGGACCGGAGGGTGGCAGTTCTTC. Encoded protein: CASSLRTGGWQFF.

J is TRBJ1-4 and V is TRBV19, with TRBD1 matching over 10 bases. Unmatched junction bases numbered 9, after V lost 6 bases and J lost 5 bases. CDR3 length equals 16 residues. Looked up from germline, CDR1 is LNHDA and CDR2 is SQIVND (reference sequence). CDR3 DNA sequence: TGTGCCAGTAGCAAAAACCCGGGACAGGGGAATGAAAAACTGTTTTTT. Its protein is CASSKNPGQGNEKLFF.

There are many counts of this clonotype. The V and J genes are TRBV3-1 and TRBJ2-1; the D is unclear. Germline values: CDR1 LGHDT, CDR2 YNNKEL (reference sequence). V was clipped by 1 base and J by 0 bases, with 7 bases between them. The CDR3 length is 15 residues. In DNA, the CDR3 is TGTGCCAGCAGCCAAGGAGACCCCTCCTACAATGAGCAGTTCTTC. Translated, it gives CASSQGDPSYNEQFF.